The next 30 T cell receptor beta chains were all read from a single sample in a study of glioma-infiltrating T cells. Amplification of TCR alpha and beta CDR3 regions from RNA used iRepertoire nested multiplex PCR. TCRdb independently ran MiXCR on the multiplex PCR reads; one entry per CDR3 protein. This repertoire shows about 400,000 distinct CDR3 sequences, roughly two fifths found once; its top ten account for more than 10%. The sequenced sample consisted of glioma tissue, nonneoplastic brain tissue, or PBMCs (not recorded which). The receptors were sampled from a human donor with low-grade glioma or glioblastoma, undergoing nonglioma brain surgery, or in good health (not recorded which).

CDR3 DNA: TGTGCCAGCAGTGAACCCGGAGGACCGCCCTACCTGTTTTTT. This encodes CASSEPGGPPYLFF. The genes are TRBV6-2 or TRBV6-3 and TRBJ2-2; D is perhaps TRBD2 (5 bases). CDR1 and CDR2 (germline): MNHEY, SVGEGT. The CDR3 is made up of 14 amino acids. V lost 5 bases, J lost 14 bases, and 21 bases lay in between.

This clonotype came up many times. This chain connects TRBV7-3 to TRBJ2-3; D remains unclear. Germline CDR1 is SGHTA and CDR2 is FQGTGA. Trimming removed 3 bases at V and 2 bases at J, with 12 bases between. This CDR3 has 15 residues. CDR3: CASSLDGWDTDTQYF. The DNA for the CDR3 is TGTGCCAGCAGCTTGGATGGATGGGACACAGATACGCAGTATTTT.

This clonotype has more than one count but fewer than ten. The chain employs TRBV2 and TRBJ1-2; D not certain. The CDR3 is 15 residues long. Germline lookup yields CDR1 SNHLY and CDR2 FYNNEI. The V end was cut by 6 bases, the J end by 4 bases, with 18 bases between. CDR3 DNA: TGTGCCAGCAGCCAATTCGTCCAGGCACTCTATGGCTACACCTTC. Residues: CASSQFVQALYGYTF.

Comment on this clonotype: A much larger clone differs by one base, so this may be a read error. The chain joins TRBV28 to TRBJ1-5, with D tentatively TRBD1 (6 bases). The CDR3 is 15 residues long. Germline V gene lookup returns CDR1 MDHEN and CDR2 SYDVKM. CDR3 protein: CASSSASWDNKPQHF. CDR3 DNA sequence: TGTGCCAGCAGCTCCGCCTCTTGGGACAATAAGCCCCAGCATTTT.

Written as DNA, the CDR3 is TGTGCCAGCAGCCAATCTCAGAGGCTAGCGGGAGAGAGGGGTCCCAAAAACATTCAGTACTTC. It is translated as CASSQSQRLAGERGPKNIQYF. The rearrangement links TRBV4-2 to TRBJ2-4; 10 bases are shared with TRBD2. Germline V gene sequence: CDR1 LGHNA, CDR2 YNFKEQ. The CDR3 loop spans 21 amino acids. With V trimmed by 2 bases and J by 2 bases, 18 bases remained unmatched.

The chain carries TRBV18 and TRBJ2-7; a possible D gene is TRBD2 (6 bases). The germline V gene encodes CDR1 KGHSH and CDR2 LQKENI. The CDR3 is 15 amino acids. Trimming took off 2 bases at V and 3 bases at J, with 14 bases between the two ends. This chain's CDR3 is CASSPGSGGIYEQYF. The CDR3 coding sequence is TGTGCCAGCTCACCAGGAAGCGGAGGGATCTACGAGCAGTACTTC.

This clonotype turned up a few times. This chain joins TRBV19 and TRBJ1-6, with TRBD1 matching over 8 bases. CDR1 LNHDA and CDR2 SQIVND come from the germline V gene (reference sequence). V shed 10 bases and J 7 bases; nucleotides not matched to a gene: 9. CDR3 length: 14 amino acids. The CDR3 loop reads CATGEGTGNSPLHF. The CDR3 bases are TGTGCCACCGGGGAGGGGACAGGCAATTCACCCCTCCACTTT.

The sample holds many counts of this clonotype. This chain uses TRBV6-1 with TRBJ2-5; D might be TRBD2 (5 bases). The V and J ends lost 5 bases and 5 bases respectively, with 15 bases between them. The CDR3 sequence is 14 residues long. Germline V gives CDR1 MNHNS, CDR2 SASEGT. Here the CDR3 reads CASSPRTSVETQYF. As DNA, the CDR3 is TGTGCCAGCAGTCCTCGGACTTCAGTTGAGACCCAGTACTTC.

This clonotype was counted ten times or more. The chain uses TRBV6-2 or TRBV6-3 and TRBJ1-1; D is unresolved. Germline-derived CDR1 and CDR2 are MNHEY and SVGEGT. The V end was cut by 0 bases, the J end by 1 base, with 0 bases between. The CDR3 loop spans 12 amino acids. The CDR3, as DNA: TGTGCCAGCAGTTACTCGAACACTGAAGCTTTCTTT. This sequence encodes CASSYSNTEAFF.

This clonotype came up many times. The J gene is TRBJ2-3, the V gene TRBV6-2 or TRBV6-3, with 12 bases identical to TRBD2. CDR3 size: 13 residues. The V gene's germline CDR1 is MNHEY and CDR2 SVGEGT. V gave up 8 bases and J gave up 3 bases; unmatched junction bases: 0. The CDR3 DNA is TGTGCCAGCGGACTAGCGGGAACAGATACGCAGTATTTT. Translating gives CASGLAGTDTQYF.

This clonotype was counted many times. The chain employs TRBV6-2 or TRBV6-3 and TRBJ2-3; D might be TRBD2 (5 bases). The CDR3 consists of 13 residues. Per germline, CDR1 MNHEY and CDR2 SVGEGT. Trimming took 4 bases from V and 2 from J, leaving 7 bases between them. The CDR3 region is CASSLDFTDTQYF. The CDR3 nucleotides are TGTGCCAGCAGTTTGGACTTCACAGATACGCAGTATTTT.

The chain joins TRBV10-3 to TRBJ1-1; D is undetermined. The V gene's germline CDR1 is ENHRY and CDR2 SYGVKD. There are 11 residues in the CDR3. Trimming took 6 bases from V and 8 from J, leaving 10 bases between them. The CDR3 region has the DNA TGTGCCATCAGAGAAACCACCGAAGCTTTCTTT. It translates to CAIRETTEAFF.

As regards this clonotype: This clone may be a read error of a much larger clone one base away. CDR3 nucleotide sequence: TGTGCCACCAGCAGATCGGGGGGCTCCTACGAGCAGTACTTC. This sequence encodes CATSRSGGSYEQYF. This chain connects TRBV15 to TRBJ2-7; 7 bases fit TRBD2. J lost 0 bases, V lost 2 bases, and 1 base had no gene match. CDR1 is LNHNV and CDR2 is YYDKDF in the germline V gene (reference sequence). The CDR3 is 14 amino acids.

This sequence joins TRBV2 and TRBJ2-5; tentatively, D is TRBD2 (6 bases). The length of the CDR3 is 14 residues. Per the germline V gene, CDR1 is SNHLY and CDR2 is FYNNEI. V lost 2 bases, J lost 4 bases, and 11 bases lay in between. CDR3 amino acids: CASSELGSTETQYF. In nucleotides, the CDR3 is TGTGCCAGCAGTGAACTCGGGAGCACAGAGACCCAGTACTTC.

This chain's CDR3 is CSVEQGTGNTIYF. Here the CDR3 DNA reads TGCAGCGTTGAACAGGGTACTGGAAACACCATATATTTT. V gene TRBV29-1 combines with J gene TRBJ1-3, with D tentatively TRBD1 (5 bases). Germline V gives CDR1 SQVTM, CDR2 ANQGSEA. The CDR3 has 13 amino acids. The V end was cut by 2 bases, the J end by 2 bases, with 7 bases between.

This clonotype appeared a few times. The V and J genes are TRBV7-8 and TRBJ1-6; maybe TRBD1 (5 bases). The CDR3 runs 14 residues. Germline-derived CDR1 and CDR2 are SGHVS and FQNEAQ. The germline V and J ends were trimmed by 4 bases and 12 bases, with 16 bases remaining between them. The CDR3, as DNA: TGTGCCAGCAGCTGGGGCGGGCGGGGGAGACCCCTCCACTTT. It yields the protein CASSWGGRGRPLHF.

This clonotype was picked up a small number of times. The genes are TRBV7-9 and TRBJ1-3, with D hard to call. Germline lookup yields CDR1 SEHNR and CDR2 FQNEAQ (reference sequence). This CDR3 spans 13 amino acids. V lost 7 bases and J lost 8, with 15 bases in between. CDR3 protein: CASIGRLRDTIYF. As DNA, the CDR3 is TGTGCCAGCATCGGACGCCTGCGCGACACCATATATTTT.

Many counts were recorded for this clonotype. CDR3 amino acids: CASSFFTGYEQYF. As DNA, the CDR3 is TGTGCCAGCAGTTTTTTCACGGGTTACGAGCAGTACTTC. The chain is built from TRBV28 and TRBJ2-7, with no clear D. The CDR3 has 13 residues. The V and J ends lost 3 bases and 4 bases respectively, with 10 bases between them. Looked up from germline, CDR1 is MDHEN and CDR2 is SYDVKM. Looking up the rest from reference TRBV28 and TRBJ2-7 gives the full variable domain: DVKVTQSSRYLVKRTGEKVFLECVQDMDHENMFWYRQDPGLGLRLIYFSYDVKMKEKGDIPEGYSVSREKKERFSLILESASTNQTSMYLCASSFFTGYEQYFGPGTRLTVT.

About this clonotype itself: A much larger clone is a single base away; this may be a read error. The chain uses TRBV28 and TRBJ1-1, with D unclear. The CDR3 consists of 15 residues. Trimming left V 1 base short and J 0 bases short, with 9 bases between. Germline V CDR1 and CDR2: MDHEN, SYDVKM. CDR3 protein: CASSLYHLMNTEAFF. DNA of the CDR3: TGTGCCAGCAGTTTATATCATCTCATGAACACTGAAGCTTTCTTT.

This clonotype was observed many times. The rearrangement uses TRBV10-3 and TRBJ2-7, with D possibly TRBD1 on 5 matching bases. Germline-derived CDR1 and CDR2 are ENHRY and SYGVKD. The ends were cut back, 4 bases at V and 1 base at J, with 11 bases in the middle. The CDR3 sequence is 14 residues long. The CDR3 region has the DNA TGTGCCATCAGTGCCCCAGGGATGTCCTACGAGCAGTACTTC. Translating gives CAISAPGMSYEQYF.

This clonotype appeared many times. A read error may account for a junction end that differs from germline. The CDR3 is CASTYGSGTSTDTQYF. CDR3 DNA sequence: TGTGCCAGCACTTACGGGAGCGGGACGAGCACAGATACGCAGTATTTT. The chain uses TRBV6-5 and TRBJ2-3; TRBD2 matches 7 bases. Germline lookup yields CDR1 MNHEY and CDR2 SVGAGI. CDR3 length: 16 residues.

Regarding this clonotype: At one end, the junction sequence differs from germline, possibly due to a read error. This chain joins TRBV7-2 and TRBJ2-3; D unclear. The V gene's germline CDR1 is SGHTA and CDR2 FQGNSA. This CDR3 has 15 residues. The CDR3 loop is CASSLWTLSTYTQYF. The DNA for the CDR3 is TGTGCCAGCAGCCTCTGGACCCTAAGCACATATACGCAGTATTTT.

This clonotype has a single count. A junction boundary mismatches the germline segment, possibly from a read error. The rearrangement joins TRBV7-6 to TRBJ2-7, with D possibly called TRBD1 or TRBD2 (5 bases each). The J call may be mistaken, given a closer DNA end match to TRBJ2-5. The CDR3 has 14 residues. CDR1 is SGHVS and CDR2 is FNYEAQ in the germline V gene. The CDR3 region has the DNA TGTGCTAGCAGCCGGGACGCCATTCAAGAGACCCAGTACTTC. Protein: CASSRDAIQETQYF.

This clonotype occurred many times. The chain is built from TRBV6-1 and TRBJ1-2; D is unclear. Deletions cut 5 bases from V and 4 bases from J, with 17 bases between. The CDR3 consists of 15 residues. Germline values: CDR1 MNHNS, CDR2 SASEGT. The CDR3 DNA sequence: TGTGCCAGCAGTTCCCCGTCAGGAGCGGTCTATGGCTACACCTTC. Its protein is CASSSPSGAVYGYTF.

This clonotype showed up many times. The chain couples TRBV7-2 to TRBJ1-5; 7 bases fit TRBD1. The CDR3 loop spans 15 amino acids. CDR1 and CDR2 (germline): SGHTA, FQGNSA. The J segment lost 3 bases and the V segment lost 4 bases, leaving 6 bases of the junction unmatched. The CDR3 DNA reads TGTGCCAGCAGCTCAAGACAGGGAAACAATCAGCCCCAGCATTTT. This sequence encodes CASSSRQGNNQPQHF.

V gene TRBV28 combines with J gene TRBJ2-7, with unresolved D. Trimming cost V 2 bases and J 3 bases, with 8 bases left between them. The germline CDR1 and CDR2 sequences are MDHEN and SYDVKM. The CDR3 has 13 residues. This CDR3 is CASSLRAGYEQYF. CDR3 nucleotides: TGTGCCAGCAGTTTACGGGCAGGCTACGAGCAGTACTTC.

The V and J genes are TRBV7-2 and TRBJ2-1; possible D gene TRBD1, 6 bases. The V end lost 5 bases, the J end lost 10 bases, and 12 bases lay between the germline ends. This CDR3 comprises 12 residues. Germline V CDR1 and CDR2: SGHTA, FQGNSA. The CDR3 spells CASSATGYEQFF. The CDR3 region has the DNA TGTGCCAGCAGCGCGACAGGCTACGAGCAGTTCTTC.

This clonotype was observed once. The genes are TRBV28 and TRBJ2-7; 10 nucleotides agree with TRBD1. Germline V lookup: CDR1 MDHEN, CDR2 SYDVKM. CDR3 length equals 12 residues. The CDR3 DNA reads as TGTGCTACCCGGGACAGGGGCTACGAGCAGTACTTC. It specifies CATRDRGYEQYF.

The sample holds many counts of this clonotype. The rearrangement uses TRBV24-1 and TRBJ2-2; D is uncertain. The ends were cut back, 4 bases at V and 3 bases at J, with 5 bases in the middle. This CDR3 spans 13 amino acids. CDR1 is KGHDR and CDR2 is SFDVKD in the germline V gene. The DNA for the CDR3 is TGTGCCACCAGTGACACTGACACCGGGGAGCTGTTTTTT. It translates to CATSDTDTGELFF.

The chain links TRBV4-2 to TRBJ2-7; tentative D call: TRBD1 (6 bases). CDR1 LGHNA and CDR2 YNFKEQ come from the germline V gene. Trimming pared 0 bases from V and 2 bases from J, leaving 14 bases between. The CDR3 contains 16 residues. CDR3 nucleotide sequence: TGTGCCAGCAGCCAAGAAGGTTGGGGGCTCGCCTACGAGCAGTACTTC. Residues: CASSQEGWGLAYEQYF.